The 14 T cell receptor beta chains in this list originate from one sample, sequenced in a study of cytomegalovirus exposure and HLA in healthy donors. The method was immunoSEQ multiplex PCR; TCRdb's version includes in-frame clones alone and lacks a portion of them. The sample has hundreds of thousands of clones; roughly 90% are singletons. Sequencing used PBMCs. These receptors originate from a woman aged 18 to 35 in good health and CMV-seronegative.

The chain combines TRBV7-6 with TRBJ2-6, with D maybe TRBD2 (5 bases). Germline V lookup: CDR1 SGHVS, CDR2 FNYEAQ. V was shortened by 3 bases and J by 3 bases, with 6 bases between the two germline ends. CDR3 length: 14 residues. The CDR3 bases are TGTGCCAGCAGCTTGGGGAGTGGGGCCAACGTCCTGACTTTC. It translates to CASSLGSGANVLTF.

The chain employs TRBV18 and TRBJ2-7, with D perhaps matching TRBD2 (5 bases). The CDR3 has 15 amino acids. V was trimmed by 4 bases and J by 2 bases, leaving 15 bases between them. The germline V gene encodes CDR1 KGHSH and CDR2 LQKENI. The CDR3 sequence: CASSLQRARTYEQYF. The CDR3 nucleotides are TGTGCCAGCTCACTTCAGAGGGCGCGAACCTACGAGCAGTACTTC.

The chain combines TRBV4-1 with TRBJ1-5, with a possible D match to TRBD1 (5 bases). The CDR3 loop spans 14 amino acids. V shed 3 bases and J shed 3 bases, with 9 bases lying between them. The germline gives CDR1 MGHRA, CDR2 YSYEKL. The CDR3 reads CASSHGQLNQPQHF. The DNA of the CDR3 is TGCGCCAGCAGCCACGGACAACTCAATCAGCCCCAGCATTTT.

The chain employs TRBV15 and TRBJ2-7; a weak D match, TRBD1 (6 bases). V shed 0 bases and J shed 6 bases, with 15 bases lying between them. The CDR3 covers 15 residues. From germline, CDR1 is LNHNV and CDR2 YYDKDF (reference sequence). The CDR3 sequence is CATSRDLGRGSEQYF. The DNA for the CDR3 is TGTGCCACCAGCAGAGATCTGGGCAGGGGCTCCGAGCAGTACTTC.

V gene TRBV6-6 combines with J gene TRBJ1-5; 9 bases map to TRBD1. Germline lookup yields CDR1 MNHNY and CDR2 SVGAGI (reference sequence). This CDR3 is built from 14 residues. V lost 7 bases to trimming and J lost 6 bases; unmatched junction nucleotides: 7. CDR3 in amino acids: CASNGQGPRQPQHF. As DNA, the CDR3 is TGTGCCAGCAATGGACAGGGGCCTCGTCAGCCCCAGCATTTT.

This sequence joins TRBV28 and TRBJ2-1; possibly TRBD2 for D (5 bases). The CDR3 is 12 residues long. Trimming removed 6 bases from V and 13 bases from J, with 16 bases in between. The germline V gene has CDR1 MDHEN and CDR2 SYDVKM. CDR3 DNA: TGTGCCAGCAGCCCGTCGGCCCGGGGACAGTTCTTC. Encoded protein: CASSPSARGQFF.

The chain uses TRBV28 and TRBJ2-5; 12 nucleotides align to TRBD1. The V and J ends lost 4 bases and 13 bases, in that order; junction bases with no gene match: 10. This CDR3 region has 14 residues. Germline V CDR1 and CDR2: MDHEN, SYDVKM. CDR3 sequence: CASSYRDRGPMVYF. CDR3 nucleotides: TGTGCCAGCAGTTACCGGGACAGGGGGCCTATGGTGTACTTC.

The V and J genes are TRBV27 and TRBJ2-7, with 7 bases aligning to TRBD1. Trimming cost V 3 bases and J 9 bases; bases outside gene matches: 14. Looked up from germline, CDR1 is MNHEY and CDR2 is SMNVEV (reference sequence). The CDR3 has 15 amino acids. CDR3 in amino acids: CASSLNRDRGHRQYF. The CDR3 DNA follows: TGTGCCAGCAGTTTGAACCGGGACAGAGGACACAGGCAGTACTTC.

This clone occurred a few times. The chain is built from TRBV2 and TRBJ1-2, with D tentatively TRBD1 (6 bases). Looked up from germline, CDR1 is SNHLY and CDR2 is FYNNEI. The CDR3 contains 14 residues. Between the trimmed V and J ends, which lost 2 bases and 4 bases, there was a span of 11 bases. The CDR3 sequence: CASSEYVGGYGYTF. CDR3 nucleotide sequence: TGTGCCAGCAGTGAATACGTAGGGGGCTATGGCTACACCTTC.

The V gene is TRBV27, the J gene TRBJ2-3, with a tentative D call TRBD1 (6 bases). The V gene's germline CDR1 is MNHEY and CDR2 SMNVEV (reference sequence). V was clipped by 3 bases and J by 2 bases, with 18 bases between them. The CDR3 consists of 17 residues. This CDR3 is CASSLGDRSPSTDTQYF. The CDR3 DNA sequence: TGTGCCAGCAGTTTGGGAGACAGGTCCCCTTCCACAGATACGCAGTATTTT.

The J gene is TRBJ1-4, the V gene TRBV6-5; D may be TRBD1 (5 bases). Germline lookup yields CDR1 MNHEY and CDR2 SVGAGI. The CDR3 consists of 15 residues. V lost 2 bases and J 0 bases, leaving 7 bases between the germline ends. Written as DNA, the CDR3 is TGTGCCAGCAGTTACAGGGGAACAACTAATGAAAAACTGTTTTTT. Residues: CASSYRGTTNEKLFF.

The chain has TRBV28 and TRBJ1-3; D is perhaps TRBD1 (5 bases). The V and J ends lost 2 bases and 0 bases respectively, with 14 bases between them. Germline V gene lookup returns CDR1 MDHEN and CDR2 SYDVKM. The CDR3 has 17 residues. The CDR3 is CASSLPRSTGSGNTIYF. DNA of the CDR3: TGTGCCAGCAGTTTACCTCGGTCCACAGGCTCTGGAAACACCATATATTTT.

The rearrangement joins TRBV18 to TRBJ2-3, with D tentatively TRBD2 (6 bases). The CDR3 is made up of 17 amino acids. Germline CDR1 KGHSH, CDR2 LQKENI. V lost 3 bases, J lost 5 bases, and 21 bases lay in between. The CDR3 sequence: CASSPRISGQGKDTQYF. The DNA for the CDR3 is TGTGCCAGCTCACCGAGGATAAGCGGGCAGGGTAAAGATACGCAGTATTTT.

The rearrangement links TRBV27 to TRBJ2-3, with 11 bases aligning to TRBD2. Germline CDR1 reads MNHEY; CDR2 reads SMNVEV (reference sequence). The CDR3 covers 18 residues. The ends lost 2 bases at V and 8 bases at J; junction bases unmatched: 15. CDR3 sequence (DNA): TGTGCCAGCAGTTTAGCTAGCGGGGGGTTCGGAATTGAGGGTACGCAGTATTTT. Translation gives CASSLASGGFGIEGTQYF.